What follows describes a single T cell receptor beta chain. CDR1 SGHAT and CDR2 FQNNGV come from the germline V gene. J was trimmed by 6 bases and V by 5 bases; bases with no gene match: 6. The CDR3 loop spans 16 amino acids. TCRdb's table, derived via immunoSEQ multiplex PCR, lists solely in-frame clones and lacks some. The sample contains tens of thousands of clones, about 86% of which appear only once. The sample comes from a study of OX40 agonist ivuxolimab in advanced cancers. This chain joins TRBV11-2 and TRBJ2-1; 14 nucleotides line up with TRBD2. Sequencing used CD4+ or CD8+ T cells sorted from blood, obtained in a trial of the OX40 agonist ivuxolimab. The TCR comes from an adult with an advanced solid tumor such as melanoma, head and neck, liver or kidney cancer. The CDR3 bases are TGTGCCAGCAGCGGCCGGACTAGCGGGAGGTCCAATGAGCAGTTCTTC. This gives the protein CASSGRTSGRSNEQFF.